Following are 14 T cell receptor beta chains from one sample sequenced in a study of regulatory T cells in long-lasting Graves disease. The time point denotes: newly diagnosed GD, antithyroid drugs for less than 3 months. Extracted RNA from PBMCs served as the source of the TCR library. Construction of TCR beta libraries relied on iRepertoire HTBI primers and on Arm-PCR targeting CDR3 regions. TCRdb reanalysed the multiplex PCR reads using MiXCR and keeps one entry per CDR3 protein. Of around 320,000 distinct CDR3 sequences listed, over 15% are singletons. The same sample was also used in a study of T cells in Graves' hyperthyroidism and ophthalmopathy.

This specimen consisted of peripheral blood mononuclear cells (PBMCs), obtained at new diagnosis, from a patient treated with antithyroid drugs. The receptors were gathered from a man aged 40-49 years with Graves disease.

This clonotype occurred many times. The V call is TRBV12-3 or TRBV12-4, the J call TRBJ1-1, with D possibly TRBD1 on 6 matching bases. Trimming removed 3 bases from V and 1 base from J, with 12 bases in between. CDR3 length: 15 residues. CDR3 in DNA: TGTGCCAGCAGTTTGATTCAGGGGACGAACACTGAAGCTTTCTTT. Protein: CASSLIQGTNTEAFF.

The rearrangement links TRBV7-2 to TRBJ1-5; the D is unclear. This CDR3 is built from 16 residues. Between the trimmed V and J ends, which lost 1 base and 5 bases, there was a span of 15 bases. Per the germline V gene, CDR1 is SGHTA and CDR2 is FQGNSA. For the CDR3, the DNA is TGTGCCAGCAGCTTAGGGGCGGGCAGGAGAGATCAGCCCCAGCATTTT. Translated, it gives CASSLGAGRRDQPQHF.

The DNA of the CDR3 is TGTGCCACCAGCAGAGATAGGACATCGGGAAACACTGAAGCTTTCTTT. Translating it yields CATSRDRTSGNTEAFF. The chain has TRBV15 and TRBJ1-1, with D tentatively TRBD1 (5 bases). Trimming removed 0 bases at V and 2 bases at J, with 13 bases between. Germline V gene lookup returns CDR1 LNHNV and CDR2 YYDKDF (reference sequence). The CDR3 runs to 16 residues. Full variable domain (rest looked up from reference TRBV15 and TRBJ1-1): DAMVIQNPRYQVTQFGKPVTLSCSQTLNHNVMYWYQQKSSQAPKLLFHYYDKDFNNEADTPDNFQSRRPNTSFCFLDIRSPGLGDTAMYLCATSRDRTSGNTEAFFGQGTRLTVV.

This clonotype was observed a single time. This rearrangement joins TRBV5-1 to TRBJ1-4; the match to TRBD1 covers 7 bases. CDR3 size: 15 residues. CDR1 and CDR2 from the germline V gene are SGHRS and YFSETQ. The J segment lost 8 bases and the V segment lost 4 bases, leaving 11 bases of the junction unmatched. The CDR3 sequence is CASSAEGQRGEKLFF. CDR3 DNA sequence: TGCGCCAGCAGCGCCGAGGGACAGAGAGGGGAAAAACTGTTTTTT.

The chain links TRBV29-1 to TRBJ1-1, with 9 positions matching TRBD1. Losses at the gene ends were 7 bases for V and 1 base for J; bases not matched to a gene: 4. The CDR3 contains 13 residues. The germline V gene has CDR1 SQVTM and CDR2 ANQGSEA. The CDR3 loop reads CSGQGGQNTEAFF. CDR3 sequence (DNA): TGCAGCGGACAGGGGGGACAGAACACTGAAGCTTTCTTT.

This sequence joins TRBV5-1 and TRBJ1-2; D is unresolved. Trimming removed 7 bases at V and 6 bases at J, with 19 bases between. The CDR3 runs 14 residues. Germline V gene sequence: CDR1 SGHRS, CDR2 YFSETQ. CDR3 protein: CASSHPDPLDGYTF. Written as DNA, the CDR3 is TGCGCCAGCTCGCACCCGGACCCCTTAGATGGCTACACCTTC. Full variable domain (missing parts from reference TRBV5-1 and TRBJ1-2): KAGVTQTPRYLIKTRGQQVTLSCSPISGHRSVSWYQQTPGQGLQFLFEYFSETQRNKGNFPGRFSGRQFSNSRSEMNVSTLELGDSALYLCASSHPDPLDGYTFGSGTRLTVV.

This clonotype was seen many times. This chain connects TRBV9 to TRBJ1-1, with TRBD1 as a possible D gene (5 bases). V lost 0 bases, J lost 0 bases, and 9 bases lay in between. The length of the CDR3 is 15 residues. The germline V gene encodes CDR1 SGDLS and CDR2 YYNGEE. For the CDR3, the DNA is TGTGCCAGCAGCGTAGTTCCGGGACTGAACACTGAAGCTTTCTTT. Amino acids: CASSVVPGLNTEAFF.

This chain uses TRBV12-3 or TRBV12-4 with TRBJ1-5; TRBD1 agrees at 8 bases. After removal of 3 bases from V and 4 bases from J, the junction contained 5 bases not matched to a gene. The CDR3 covers 15 residues. CDR3 bases: TGTGCCAGCAGTTTCCAGGGGGCGGAAAATCAGCCCCAGCATTTT. Protein product: CASSFQGAENQPQHF.

The genes are TRBV2 and TRBJ2-3, with TRBD1 matching 9 bases. Trimming removed 4 bases from V and 8 bases from J; junction bases left unmatched: 10. CDR3 length equals 15 residues. Germline V gene sequence: CDR1 SNHLY, CDR2 FYNNEI. In DNA, the CDR3 is TGTGCCAGCAGTGTGACCACAGGGGGCCGTGGTACGCAGTATTTT. It yields the protein CASSVTTGGRGTQYF. Filled out from reference TRBV2 and TRBJ2-3, the complete variable domain reads EPEVTQTPSHQVTQMGQEVILRCVPISNHLYFYWYRQILGQKVEFLVSFYNNEISEKSEIFDDQFSVERPDGSNFTLKIRSTKLEDSAMYFCASSVTTGGRGTQYFGPGTRLTVL.

In this sample, this clonotype turned up many times. CDR3 sequence reads: CAWSHQGSTEAFF. The CDR3 nucleotides read TGTGCCTGGAGTCACCAGGGGTCCACTGAAGCTTTCTTT. The chain uses TRBV30 and TRBJ1-1; D might be TRBD1 (6 bases). V was shortened by 2 bases and J by 4 bases, with 11 bases between the two germline ends. Per the germline V gene, CDR1 is GTSNPN and CDR2 is SVGIG (reference sequence). The CDR3 extends over 13 amino acids.

In this sample, this clonotype turned up once. CDR3 in DNA: TGTGCCAGCAGTTACTCGGGAGGGGTGGAAGGTGGCTACACCTTC. It translates to CASSYSGGVEGGYTF. The chain couples TRBV6-2 or TRBV6-3 to TRBJ1-2, with a possible D match to TRBD1 (5 bases). Germline CDR1 MNHEY, CDR2 SVGEGT. The CDR3 covers 15 residues. Trimming shortened V by 0 bases and J by 7 bases, and 15 bases separated the two germline ends.

This clonotype occurred many times. The chain is built from TRBV20-1 and TRBJ2-3, with no clear D. The V end was cut by 5 bases, the J end by 2 bases, with 11 bases between. The germline gives CDR1 DFQATT, CDR2 SNEGSKA (reference sequence). The CDR3 has 13 residues. The CDR3 DNA sequence: TGCAGTGCTTCTCATTCACCCACAGATACGCAGTATTTT. Residues: CSASHSPTDTQYF.

In its sample, this clonotype was seen many times. CDR3 in DNA: TGCGCCAGCAGCTTGGAAGCAGGGGCAGCAAACATTCAGTACTTC. Amino acid sequence: CASSLEAGAANIQYF. This chain connects TRBV5-1 to TRBJ2-4, with D possibly TRBD1 on 6 matching bases. The CDR3 has 15 residues. CDR1 and CDR2 (germline): SGHRS, YFSETQ. With 0 bases removed from V and 6 bases from J, the gap between germline ends came to 13 bases.

There are many counts of this clonotype. The chain is built from TRBV20-1 and TRBJ1-5; no clear D gene. Trimming pared 4 bases from V and 6 bases from J, leaving 13 bases between. Germline V gene lookup returns CDR1 DFQATT and CDR2 SNEGSKA (reference sequence). The length of the CDR3 is 13 residues. CDR3 nucleotides: TGCAGTGCTATCAGAGGACGACGTCAGCCCCAGCATTTT. Translating gives CSAIRGRRQPQHF.